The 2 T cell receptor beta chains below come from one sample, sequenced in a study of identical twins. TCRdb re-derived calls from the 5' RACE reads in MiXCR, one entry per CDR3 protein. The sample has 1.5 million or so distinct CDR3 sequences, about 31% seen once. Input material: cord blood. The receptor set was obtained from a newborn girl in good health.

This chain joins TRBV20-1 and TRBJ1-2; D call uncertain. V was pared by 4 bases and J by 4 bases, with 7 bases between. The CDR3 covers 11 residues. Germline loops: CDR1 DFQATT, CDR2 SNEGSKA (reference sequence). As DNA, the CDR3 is TGCAGTGCTAACGATGGCTATGGCTACACCTTC. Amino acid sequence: CSANDGYGYTF.

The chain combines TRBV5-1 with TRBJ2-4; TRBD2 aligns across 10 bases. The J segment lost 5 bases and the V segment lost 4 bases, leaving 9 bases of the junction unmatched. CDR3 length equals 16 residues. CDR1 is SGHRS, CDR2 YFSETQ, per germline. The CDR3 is CASSPGLAVHENIQYF. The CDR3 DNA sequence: TGCGCCAGCAGCCCAGGACTAGCGGTCCATGAAAACATTCAGTACTTC.